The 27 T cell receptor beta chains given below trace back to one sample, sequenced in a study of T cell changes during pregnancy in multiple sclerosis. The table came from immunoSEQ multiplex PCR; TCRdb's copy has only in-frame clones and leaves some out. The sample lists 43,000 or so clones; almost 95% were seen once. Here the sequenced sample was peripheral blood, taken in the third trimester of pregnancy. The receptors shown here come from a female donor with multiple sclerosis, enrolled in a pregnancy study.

The CDR3, as DNA: TGTGCCAGCAGGACCGACAGGGGGCTACGGAACACCGGGGAGCTGTTTTTT. Its protein is CASRTDRGLRNTGELFF. The rearrangement uses TRBV28 and TRBJ2-2; 10 positions agree with TRBD1. The CDR3 runs to 17 residues. Germline CDR1 and CDR2: MDHEN and SYDVKM. The V segment lost 6 bases and the J segment 1 base; nucleotides outside the gene matches: 8.

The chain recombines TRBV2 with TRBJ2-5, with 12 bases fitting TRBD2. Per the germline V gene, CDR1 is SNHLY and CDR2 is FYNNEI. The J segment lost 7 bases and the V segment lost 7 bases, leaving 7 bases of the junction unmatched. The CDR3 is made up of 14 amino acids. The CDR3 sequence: CASTLAGGPGTQYF. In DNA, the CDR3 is TGTGCCAGCACCCTAGCGGGAGGGCCTGGGACCCAGTACTTC.

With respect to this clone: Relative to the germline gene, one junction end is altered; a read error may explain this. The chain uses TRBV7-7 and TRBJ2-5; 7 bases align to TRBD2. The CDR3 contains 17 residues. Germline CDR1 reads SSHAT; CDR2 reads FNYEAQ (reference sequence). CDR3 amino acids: CASSSGGASGDQETQYF. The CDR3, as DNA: TGTGCTAGCAGCTCCGGTGGGGCCAGCGGGGACCAAGAGACCCAGTACTTC.

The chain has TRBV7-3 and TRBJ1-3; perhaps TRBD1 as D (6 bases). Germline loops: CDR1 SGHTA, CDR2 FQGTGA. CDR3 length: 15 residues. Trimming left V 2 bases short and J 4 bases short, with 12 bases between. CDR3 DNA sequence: TGTGCCAGCAGCTTAGAGGGGGGGCTCGGAAACACCATATATTTT. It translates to CASSLEGGLGNTIYF.

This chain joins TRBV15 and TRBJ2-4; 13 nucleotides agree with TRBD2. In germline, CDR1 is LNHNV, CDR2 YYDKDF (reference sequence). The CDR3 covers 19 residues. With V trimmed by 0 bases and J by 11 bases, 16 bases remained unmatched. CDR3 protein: CATSRDSAGLAGLSRLQYF. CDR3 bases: TGTGCCACCAGCAGAGATTCGGCGGGACTAGCGGGATTATCGCGCCTTCAGTACTTC. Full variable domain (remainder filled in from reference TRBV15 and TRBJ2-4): DAMVIQNPRYQVTQFGKPVTLSCSQTLNHNVMYWYQQKSSQAPKLLFHYYDKDFNNEADTPDNFQSRRPNTSFCFLDIRSPGLGDTAMYLCATSRDSAGLAGLSRLQYFGAGTRLSVL.

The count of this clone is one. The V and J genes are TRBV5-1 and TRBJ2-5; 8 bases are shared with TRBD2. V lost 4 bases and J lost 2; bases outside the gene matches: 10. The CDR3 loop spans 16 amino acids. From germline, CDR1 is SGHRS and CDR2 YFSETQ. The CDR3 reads CASSPGGGGPQETQYF. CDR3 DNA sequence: TGCGCCAGCAGCCCGGGGGGGGGAGGTCCTCAAGAGACCCAGTACTTC. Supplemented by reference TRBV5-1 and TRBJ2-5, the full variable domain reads KAGVTQTPRYLIKTRGQQVTLSCSPISGHRSVSWYQQTPGQGLQFLFEYFSETQRNKGNFPGRFSGRQFSNSRSEMNVSTLELGDSALYLCASSPGGGGPQETQYFGPGTRLLVL.

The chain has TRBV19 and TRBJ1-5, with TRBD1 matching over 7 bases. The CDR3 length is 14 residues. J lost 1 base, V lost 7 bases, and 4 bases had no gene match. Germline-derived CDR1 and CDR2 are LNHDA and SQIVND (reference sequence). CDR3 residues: CASKTGSSNQPQHF. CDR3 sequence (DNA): TGTGCCAGTAAGACAGGGTCGAGCAATCAGCCCCAGCATTTT.

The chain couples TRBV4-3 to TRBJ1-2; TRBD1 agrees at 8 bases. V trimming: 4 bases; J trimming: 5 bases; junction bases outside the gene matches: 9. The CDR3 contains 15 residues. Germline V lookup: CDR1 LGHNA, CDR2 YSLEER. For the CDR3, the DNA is TGCGCCAGCAGCCTATCATCGACAGGGGAATATGGCTACACCTTC. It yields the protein CASSLSSTGEYGYTF.

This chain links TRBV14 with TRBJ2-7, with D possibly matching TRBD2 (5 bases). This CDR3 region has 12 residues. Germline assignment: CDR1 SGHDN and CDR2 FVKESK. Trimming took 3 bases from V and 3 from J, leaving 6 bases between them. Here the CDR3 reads CASSQGSYEQYF. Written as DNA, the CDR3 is TGTGCCAGCAGCCAGGGGAGCTACGAGCAGTACTTC.

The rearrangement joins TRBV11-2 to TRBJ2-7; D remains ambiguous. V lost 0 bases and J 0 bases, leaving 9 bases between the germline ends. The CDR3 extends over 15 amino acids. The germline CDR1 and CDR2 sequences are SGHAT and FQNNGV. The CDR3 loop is CASSLDSKSSYEQYF. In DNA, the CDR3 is TGTGCCAGCAGCTTAGATTCTAAGAGCTCCTACGAGCAGTACTTC.

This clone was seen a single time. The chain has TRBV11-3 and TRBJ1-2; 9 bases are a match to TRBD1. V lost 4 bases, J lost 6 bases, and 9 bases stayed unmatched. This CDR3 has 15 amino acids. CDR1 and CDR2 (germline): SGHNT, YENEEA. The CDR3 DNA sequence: TGTGCCAGCAGCTCGGGGACAGGGAGTAAGGATGGCTACACCTTC. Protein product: CASSSGTGSKDGYTF.

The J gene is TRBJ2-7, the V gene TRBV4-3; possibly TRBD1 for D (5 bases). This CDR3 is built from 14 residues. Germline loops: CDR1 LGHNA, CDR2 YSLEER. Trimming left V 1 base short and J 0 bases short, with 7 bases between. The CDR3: CASSQGQISYEQYF. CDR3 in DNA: TGCGCCAGCAGCCAAGGACAGATCTCCTACGAGCAGTACTTC.

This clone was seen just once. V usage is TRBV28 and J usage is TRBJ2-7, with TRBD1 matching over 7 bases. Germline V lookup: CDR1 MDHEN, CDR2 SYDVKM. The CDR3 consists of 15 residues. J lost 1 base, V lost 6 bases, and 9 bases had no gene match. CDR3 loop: CASRLDRVVSYEQYF. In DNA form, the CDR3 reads TGTGCCAGCAGACTAGACAGGGTAGTTTCCTACGAGCAGTACTTC.

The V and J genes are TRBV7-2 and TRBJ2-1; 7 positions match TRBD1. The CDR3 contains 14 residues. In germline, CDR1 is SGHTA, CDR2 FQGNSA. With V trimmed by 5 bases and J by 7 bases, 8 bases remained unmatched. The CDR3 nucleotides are TGTGCCAGCAGCCCGGGACAGCCTGGGAATGAGCAGTTCTTC. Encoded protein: CASSPGQPGNEQFF.

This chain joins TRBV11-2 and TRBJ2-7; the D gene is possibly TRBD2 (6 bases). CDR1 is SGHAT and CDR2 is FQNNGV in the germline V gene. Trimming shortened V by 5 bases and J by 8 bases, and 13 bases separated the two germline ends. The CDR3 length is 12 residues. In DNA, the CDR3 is TGTGCCAGCAGCCGGGACTCTCCAAAGCAGTACTTC. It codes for CASSRDSPKQYF.

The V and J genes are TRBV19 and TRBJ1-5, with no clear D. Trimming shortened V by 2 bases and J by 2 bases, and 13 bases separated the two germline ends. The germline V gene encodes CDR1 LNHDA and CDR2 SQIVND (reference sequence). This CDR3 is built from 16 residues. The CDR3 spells CASSITQALGNQPQHF. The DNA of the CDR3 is TGTGCCAGTAGTATAACGCAGGCCCTCGGCAATCAGCCCCAGCATTTT.

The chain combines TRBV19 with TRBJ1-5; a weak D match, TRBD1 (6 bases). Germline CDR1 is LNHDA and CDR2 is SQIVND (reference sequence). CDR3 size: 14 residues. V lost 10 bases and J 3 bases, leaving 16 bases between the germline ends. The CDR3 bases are TGTGCCACGCTACCGGGACACTCCAATCAGCCCCAGCATTTT. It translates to CATLPGHSNQPQHF. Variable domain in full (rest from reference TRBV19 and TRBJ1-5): DGGITQSPKYLFRKEGQNVTLSCEQNLNHDAMYWYRQDPGQGLRLIYYSQIVNDFQKGDIAEGYSVSREKKESFPLTVTSAQKNPTAFYLCATLPGHSNQPQHFGDGTRLSIL.

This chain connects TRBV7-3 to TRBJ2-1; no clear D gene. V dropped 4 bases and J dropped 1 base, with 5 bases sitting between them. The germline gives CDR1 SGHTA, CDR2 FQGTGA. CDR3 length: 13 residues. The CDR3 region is CASSSLSYNEQFF. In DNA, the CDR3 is TGTGCCAGCAGCTCTCTTTCCTACAATGAGCAGTTCTTC.

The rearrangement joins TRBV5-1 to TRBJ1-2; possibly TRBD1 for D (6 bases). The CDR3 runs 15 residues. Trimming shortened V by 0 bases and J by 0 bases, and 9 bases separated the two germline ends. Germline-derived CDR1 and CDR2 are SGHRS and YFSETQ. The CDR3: CASSLAGTSNYGYTF. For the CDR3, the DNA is TGCGCCAGCAGCTTGGCCGGGACATCTAACTATGGCTACACCTTC.

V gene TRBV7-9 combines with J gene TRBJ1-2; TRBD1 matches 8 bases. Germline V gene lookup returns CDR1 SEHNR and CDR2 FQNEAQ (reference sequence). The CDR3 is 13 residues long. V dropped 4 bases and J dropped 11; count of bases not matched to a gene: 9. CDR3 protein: CASSSEQGVEYTF. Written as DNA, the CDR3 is TGTGCCAGCAGCTCGGAACAGGGGGTAGAGTACACCTTC.

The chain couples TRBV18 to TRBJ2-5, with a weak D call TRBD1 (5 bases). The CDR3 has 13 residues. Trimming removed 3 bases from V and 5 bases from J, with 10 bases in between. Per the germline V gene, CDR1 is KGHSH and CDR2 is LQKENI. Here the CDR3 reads CASSPRGSETQYF. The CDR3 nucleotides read TGTGCCAGCTCACCTAGGGGTTCGGAGACCCAGTACTTC.

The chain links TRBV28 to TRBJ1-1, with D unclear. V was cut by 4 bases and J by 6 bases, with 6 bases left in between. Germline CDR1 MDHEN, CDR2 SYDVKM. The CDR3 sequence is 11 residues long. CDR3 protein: CASSSVAEAFF. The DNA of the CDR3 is TGTGCCAGCAGTTCGGTCGCTGAAGCTTTCTTT.

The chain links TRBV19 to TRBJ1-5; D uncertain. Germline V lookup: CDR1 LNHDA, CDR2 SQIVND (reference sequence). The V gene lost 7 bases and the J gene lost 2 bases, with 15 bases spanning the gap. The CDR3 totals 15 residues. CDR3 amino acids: CASTLTGLGNQPQHF. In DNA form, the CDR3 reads TGTGCCAGTACCCTAACTGGACTGGGCAATCAGCCCCAGCATTTT.

This CDR3 is CSVEGKQGALGNIQYF. CDR3 nucleotide sequence: TGCAGCGTTGAAGGGAAACAGGGGGCATTGGGAAACATTCAGTACTTC. The chain couples TRBV29-1 to TRBJ2-4; 9 bases line up with TRBD1. V dropped 1 base and J dropped 6; count of bases not matched to a gene: 10. The CDR3 has 16 amino acids. Looked up from germline, CDR1 is SQVTM and CDR2 is ANQGSEA. Variable domain in full (rest from reference TRBV29-1 and TRBJ2-4): SAVISQKPSRDICQRGTSLTIQCQVDSQVTMMFWYRQQPGQSLTLIATANQGSEATYESGFVIDKFPISRPNLTFSTLTVSNMSPEDSSIYLCSVEGKQGALGNIQYFGAGTRLSVL.

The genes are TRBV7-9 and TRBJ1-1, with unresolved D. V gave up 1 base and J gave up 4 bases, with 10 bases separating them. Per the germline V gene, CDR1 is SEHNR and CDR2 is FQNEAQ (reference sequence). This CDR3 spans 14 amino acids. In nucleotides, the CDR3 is TGTGCCAGCAGCTTAGGATCCGGCGGCACTGAAGCTTTCTTT. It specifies CASSLGSGGTEAFF.

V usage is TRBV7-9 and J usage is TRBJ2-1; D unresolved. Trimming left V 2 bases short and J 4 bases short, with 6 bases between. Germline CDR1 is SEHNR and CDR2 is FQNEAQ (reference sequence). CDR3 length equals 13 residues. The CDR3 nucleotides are TGTGCCAGCAGCTTAATAGAATACAATGAGCAGTTCTTC. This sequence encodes CASSLIEYNEQFF.

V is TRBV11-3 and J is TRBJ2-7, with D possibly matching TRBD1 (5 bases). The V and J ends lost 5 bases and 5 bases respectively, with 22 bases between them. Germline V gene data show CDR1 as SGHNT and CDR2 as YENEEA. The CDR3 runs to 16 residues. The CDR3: CASSPDRALLRNEQYF. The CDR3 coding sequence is TGTGCCAGCAGCCCCGACAGAGCGCTGCTGAGAAACGAGCAGTACTTC.